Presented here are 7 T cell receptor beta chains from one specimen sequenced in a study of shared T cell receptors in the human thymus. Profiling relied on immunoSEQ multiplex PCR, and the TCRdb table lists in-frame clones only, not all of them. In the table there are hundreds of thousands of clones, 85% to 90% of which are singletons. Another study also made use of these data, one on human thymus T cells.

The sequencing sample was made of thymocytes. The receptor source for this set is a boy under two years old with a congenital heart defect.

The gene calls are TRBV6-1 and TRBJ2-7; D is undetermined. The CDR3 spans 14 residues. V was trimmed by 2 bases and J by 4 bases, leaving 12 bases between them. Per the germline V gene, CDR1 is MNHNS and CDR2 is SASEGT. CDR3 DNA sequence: TGTGCCAGCAGTGAACGGCTAGTCGGTTACGAGCAGTACTTC. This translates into CASSERLVGYEQYF.

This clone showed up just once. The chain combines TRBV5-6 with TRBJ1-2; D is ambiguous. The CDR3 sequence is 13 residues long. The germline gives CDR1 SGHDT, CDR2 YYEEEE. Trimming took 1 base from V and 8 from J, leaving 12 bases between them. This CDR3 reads CASSLLVEYGYTF. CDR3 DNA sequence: TGTGCCAGCAGCTTGCTAGTTGAGTACGGCTACACCTTC.

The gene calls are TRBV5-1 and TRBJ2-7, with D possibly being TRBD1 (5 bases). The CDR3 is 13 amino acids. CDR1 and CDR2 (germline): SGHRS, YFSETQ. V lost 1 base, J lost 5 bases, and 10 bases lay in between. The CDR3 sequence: CASSLTRAHEQYF. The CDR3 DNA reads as TGCGCCAGCAGCTTGACCAGGGCCCACGAGCAGTACTTC.

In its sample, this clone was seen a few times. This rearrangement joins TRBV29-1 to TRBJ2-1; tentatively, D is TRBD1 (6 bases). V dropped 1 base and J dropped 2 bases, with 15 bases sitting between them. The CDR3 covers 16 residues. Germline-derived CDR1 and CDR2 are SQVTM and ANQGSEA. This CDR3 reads CSVEGHRENTYNEQFF. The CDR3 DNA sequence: TGCAGCGTTGAAGGGCACAGGGAAAATACCTACAATGAGCAGTTCTTC.

CDR3: CASSALGTPFVAPEQYF. The CDR3 DNA reads TGTGCCAGTAGTGCCCTCGGGACTCCATTTGTAGCGCCCGAGCAGTACTTC. This rearrangement joins TRBV19 to TRBJ2-7; TRBD2 is a possible D gene (6 bases). The CDR3 totals 17 residues. Trimming took off 5 bases at V and 6 bases at J, with 26 bases between the two ends. Germline-derived CDR1 and CDR2 are LNHDA and SQIVND (reference sequence). The full variable domain, with the rest looked up from reference TRBV19 and TRBJ2-7, is DGGITQSPKYLFRKEGQNVTLSCEQNLNHDAMYWYRQDPGQGLRLIYYSQIVNDFQKGDIAEGYSVSREKKESFPLTVTSAQKNPTAFYLCASSALGTPFVAPEQYFGPGTRLTVT.

The CDR3 DNA sequence: TGCGCCAGCAGCCCGACAGGGGGCAACTCCTACGAGCAGTACTTC. Its translation is CASSPTGGNSYEQYF. The gene calls are TRBV4-3 and TRBJ2-7, with 10 positions matching TRBD1. This CDR3 contains 15 residues. The germline V gene encodes CDR1 LGHNA and CDR2 YSLEER. With V trimmed by 4 bases and J by 0 bases, 3 bases remained unmatched.

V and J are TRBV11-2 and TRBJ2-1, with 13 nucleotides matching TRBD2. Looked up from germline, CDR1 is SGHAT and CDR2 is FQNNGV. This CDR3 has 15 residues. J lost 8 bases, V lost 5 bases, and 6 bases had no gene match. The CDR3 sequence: CASSPTSGRIDEQFF. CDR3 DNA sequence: TGTGCCAGCAGCCCGACTAGCGGGAGGATTGATGAGCAGTTCTTC. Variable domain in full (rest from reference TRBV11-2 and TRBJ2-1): EAGVAQSPRYKIIEKRQSVAFWCNPISGHATLYWYQQILGQGPKLLIQFQNNGVVDDSQLPKDRFSAERLKGVDSTLKIQPAKLEDSAVYLCASSPTSGRIDEQFFGPGTRLTVL.